The 6 T cell receptor beta chains presented below share a single source sample, sequenced in a study of T cell repertoires in cytomegalovirus infection. Via MiXCR, TCRdb re-called the reads, giving one row per CDR3 protein. The data contain 400,000 or so distinct CDR3 sequences, 30% to 40% of them singletons. Sequencing input: PBMCs. The receptors were gathered from a human donor in good health (CMV status not recorded). Some clones in this sample may be carry-over from other donors' samples.

This sequence joins TRBV28 and TRBJ2-1, with a possible D match to TRBD2 (6 bases). Between the trimmed V and J ends, which lost 6 bases and 0 bases, there was a span of 15 bases. The CDR3 totals 16 residues. Per the germline V gene, CDR1 is MDHEN and CDR2 is SYDVKM. The CDR3 sequence is CASSIRLVSSYNEQFF. CDR3 nucleotide sequence: TGTGCCAGCAGCATACGACTAGTTAGCTCCTACAATGAGCAGTTCTTC.

In this sample, this clonotype turned up a few times. The chain is built from TRBV27 and TRBJ1-5; D ambiguous. The germline V gene encodes CDR1 MNHEY and CDR2 SMNVEV (reference sequence). Trimming shortened V by 1 base and J by 2 bases, and 6 bases separated the two germline ends. The CDR3 runs to 14 residues. The CDR3 is CASSLWVGNQPQHF. CDR3 coding DNA: TGTGCCAGCAGTTTATGGGTAGGCAATCAGCCCCAGCATTTT.

This clonotype has ten or more counts. This sequence joins TRBV7-2 and TRBJ2-3; possible D gene TRBD2, 7 bases. Germline V gene lookup returns CDR1 SGHTA and CDR2 FQGNSA. V dropped 5 bases and J dropped 5 bases, with 26 bases sitting between them. This CDR3 comprises 18 residues. CDR3 in DNA: TGTGCCAGCAGCCCGTTAATACCGAGGAGGGGGGGAGGAGATACGCAGTATTTT. Translating gives CASSPLIPRRGGGDTQYF.

The chain employs TRBV28 and TRBJ1-2, with TRBD1 identical over 7 bases. V gave up 5 bases and J gave up 0 bases; unmatched junction bases: 6. Germline loops: CDR1 MDHEN, CDR2 SYDVKM. CDR3 size: 15 residues. The CDR3 is CASSLDRTTNYGYTF. In DNA, the CDR3 is TGTGCCAGCAGTCTGGACAGGACCACTAACTATGGCTACACCTTC.

The J gene is TRBJ2-7, the V gene TRBV4-1; weak D call: TRBD1 (5 bases). This CDR3 contains 16 residues. CDR1 MGHRA and CDR2 YSYEKL come from the germline V gene. V lost 0 bases and J 3 bases, leaving 15 bases between the germline ends. CDR3: CASSQDRDRVSYEQYF. CDR3 bases: TGCGCCAGCAGCCAAGACCGAGACAGAGTAAGCTACGAGCAGTACTTC.

This clonotype has just a few counts. V is TRBV20-1 and J is TRBJ1-5; D gene uncertain. CDR3 size: 14 residues. Germline lookup yields CDR1 DFQATT and CDR2 SNEGSKA (reference sequence). The V end was cut by 3 bases, the J end by 0 bases, with 9 bases between. CDR3 residues: CSASYGDSNQPQHF. The CDR3 DNA is TGCAGTGCTAGCTACGGAGATAGCAATCAGCCCCAGCATTTT.